Below are 2 T cell receptor beta chains sequenced from a single sample in a study of OX40 agonist ivuxolimab in advanced cancers. Profiled with immunoSEQ multiplex PCR; TCRdb holds only in-frame clones, not every one. The repertoire includes 70,000 to 85,000 clones, 94% of them detected once, and more than 9.5% sits in the top ten. The sample consisted of CD4+ or CD8+ T cells sorted from blood, taken in a trial of the OX40 agonist ivuxolimab. These TCRs come from an adult with an advanced solid tumor such as melanoma, head and neck, liver or kidney cancer.

This chain links TRBV19 with TRBJ1-1; possibly TRBD1 for D (6 bases). V was trimmed by 7 bases and J by 0 bases, leaving 18 bases between them. This CDR3 spans 16 amino acids. CDR1 LNHDA and CDR2 SQIVND come from the germline V gene (reference sequence). In nucleotides, the CDR3 is TGTGCCAGTATGGTGGGGGCTGGGGTCGTGAACACTGAAGCTTTCTTT. Residues: CASMVGAGVVNTEAFF.

The chain links TRBV11-3 to TRBJ2-3; D remains ambiguous. V gave up 0 bases and J gave up 4 bases, with 2 bases separating them. Germline-derived CDR1 and CDR2 are SGHNT and YENEEA. CDR3 size: 12 residues. The CDR3 reads CASSLDPDTQYF. CDR3 nucleotides: TGTGCCAGCAGCTTAGACCCAGATACGCAGTATTTT.